The rows below give T cell receptor beta chains drawn from one sample of a study of T cells in Graves' hyperthyroidism and ophthalmopathy. TCRdb called the multiplex PCR reads again in MiXCR, with one record for every CDR3 protein. Found here are approximately 480,000 distinct CDR3 sequences, around 21% of them singletons; the top ten hold 26%. Source material: blood. The receptor source for this set is a man between 18 and 29 years old with Graves' hyperthyroidism. Both conserved end residues are part of each CDR3. D genes are given only for firm matches. Clone size is given for some rows only: seen once, a few or many times, or a class if the clone is expanded.

J | size | D | V | length | CDR3 | DNA
TRBJ1-2 | many | - | TRBV5-1 | 16 | CASSLGQNPAHYGYTF | TGCGCCAGCAGCCTCGGACAGAACCCAGCCCACTATGGCTACACCTTC
TRBJ2-4 | many | - | TRBV30 | 13 | CAWSAVAVNIQYF | TGTGCCTGGAGTGCGGTGGCGGTAAACATTCAGTACTTC
TRBJ2-7 | many | - | TRBV6-6 | 14 | CASRLGGSSYEQYF | TGTGCCAGCAGATTAGGGGGGAGCTCCTACGAGCAGTACTTC
TRBJ1-2 | many | TRBD1 | TRBV12-3/TRBV12-4 | 16 | CASSPSYRGVWNGYTF | TGTGCCAGCAGTCCTAGTTACAGGGGAGTCTGGAATGGCTACACCTTC
TRBJ1-5 | - | - | TRBV6-1 | 15 | CASSQVSVGNQPQHF | TGTGCCAGCAGCCAGGTGTCGGTGGGCAATCAGCCCCAGCATTTT
TRBJ2-1 | - | TRBD1 | TRBV19 | 12 | CASGDSYNEQFF | TGTGCCAGTGGGGACAGTTACAATGAGCAGTTCTTC
TRBJ1-5 | many | - | TRBV6-2/TRBV6-3 | 18 | CASSYSYGRRHRNQPQHF | TGTGCCAGCAGTTACTCGTACGGCCGTAGGCATCGCAATCAGCCCCAGCATTTT
TRBJ1-2 | many | - | TRBV19 | 14 | CASSPPADSRGYTF | TGTGCCAGTAGTCCCCCGGCGGACAGTCGTGGCTACACCTTC
TRBJ1-6 | many | - | TRBV6-1 | 13 | CASGAGTFSPLHF | TGTGCCAGCGGAGCAGGGACATTTTCACCCCTCCACTTT
TRBJ2-7 | - | - | TRBV6-2/TRBV6-3 | 13 | CASSSRIRGEQYF | TGTGCCAGCAGTTCCCGGATTCGCGGCGAGCAGTACTTC
TRBJ1-2 | - | TRBD1 | TRBV18 | 16 | CASSPTTGGGRNGYTF | TGTGCCAGCTCGCCCACCACAGGGGGAGGCCGGAATGGCTACACCTTC
TRBJ2-7 | many | TRBD1 | TRBV6-1 | 15 | CASSDWTGSSYEQYF | TGTGCCAGCAGTGACTGGACAGGGAGCTCCTACGAGCAGTACTTC
TRBJ2-5 | - | TRBD2 | TRBV20-1 | 15 | CSAPRLAGLQETQYF | TGCAGTGCCCCCCGACTAGCGGGCCTCCAAGAGACCCAGTACTTC
TRBJ2-7 | many | TRBD2 | TRBV6-2/TRBV6-3 | 16 | CASTRGVAGVSYEQYF | TGTGCCAGCACCCGAGGGGTCGCGGGGGTCTCCTACGAGCAGTACTTC
TRBJ2-5 | many | - | TRBV6-1 | 12 | CASRVVGETQYF | TGTGCCAGCAGGGTGGTCGGTGAGACCCAGTACTTC
TRBJ2-5 | - | - | TRBV18 | 11 | CASSGRETQYF | TGTGCCAGCTCCGGGCGAGAGACCCAGTACTTC
TRBJ1-3 | - | - | TRBV19 | 14 | CASSIPSAGNTIYF | TGTGCCAGTAGTATCCCTTCAGCTGGAAACACCATATATTTT
TRBJ1-1 | - | - | TRBV19 | 12 | CASLQGYTEAFF | TGTGCCAGTTTACAGGGTTACACTGAAGCTTTCTTT
TRBJ2-7 | many | - | TRBV6-2/TRBV6-3 | 14 | CASSYERSSYEQYF | TGTGCCAGCAGTTACGAGAGGAGCTCCTACGAGCAGTACTTC
TRBJ1-1 | few | TRBD1 | TRBV30 | 12 | CARTTGGSEAFF | TGTGCTCGAACCACAGGGGGCTCTGAAGCTTTCTTT
TRBJ1-1 | - | TRBD1 | TRBV24-1 | 13 | CATSLGQDTEAFF | TGTGCCACCAGCTTAGGACAGGACACTGAAGCTTTCTTT
TRBJ1-2 | few | TRBD1 | TRBV6-5 | 14 | CASISDRTGHGYTF | TGTGCCAGCATTTCCGACAGGACAGGGCATGGCTACACCTTC
TRBJ2-7 | many | - | TRBV14 | 13 | CASSTRRAHEQYF | TGTGCCAGCAGCACCCGGAGGGCCCACGAGCAGTACTTC
TRBJ1-2 | - | - | TRBV29-1 | 13 | CSVTPPTSYGYTF | TGCAGCGTCACTCCTCCGACCTCCTATGGCTACACCTTC
TRBJ1-5 | many | - | TRBV28 | 16 | CASSPRGQGGNQPQHF | TGTGCCAGCAGTCCCCGGGGGCAGGGCGGCAATCAGCCCCAGCATTTT
TRBJ2-5 | - | TRBD1 | TRBV6-2/TRBV6-3 | 15 | CATSRGQAAQETQYF | TGTGCCACCAGTCGGGGACAGGCCGCGCAAGAGACCCAGTACTTC
TRBJ2-7 | - | - | TRBV4-1 | 15 | CASSQGRGVTYEQYF | TGCGCCAGCAGCCAAGGAAGGGGAGTCACCTACGAGCAGTACTTC